This TCR beta chain came from a study of T cell repertoires in cytomegalovirus infection. This CDR3 has 15 residues. Losses at the gene ends were 0 bases for V and 10 bases for J; bases not matched to a gene: 4. Per germline, CDR1 MRHNA and CDR2 SNTAGT. General study results and limits: There were carriers of CMV plus the relevant HLA, and cumulative public TCR beta family frequency identified them. In two of eight donors, the top clonotype was HLA-C-restricted CMV-specific.

MiXCR, run by TCRdb on the reads, gives a single entry per CDR3 protein. The data show about 190,000 distinct CDR3 sequences, less than 9.5% seen once. This clonotype was detected only a few times. Its antigen is currently unknown. The receptor comes from a human donor in good health (CMV status not recorded). Some clones in this sample may be carry-over from other donors' samples. Input material: PBMCs. The chain is built from TRBV6-4 and TRBJ2-1, with TRBD2 matching over 12 bases. CDR3 bases: TGTGCCAGCAGTGACTCGACTAGCGGGGGCATGGAGCAGTTCTTC. Protein sequence: CASSDSTSGGMEQFF.